A single sample is the source of the 25 T cell receptor beta chains below, sequenced in a study of blood T cell repertoires in COVID-19. Sequenced by immunoSEQ multiplex PCR; TCRdb stores in-frame clones only, minus some. In the table there are about 260,000 clones, roughly 86% of which are singletons. Specimen: peripheral blood. Receptors originate from a woman aged 30 to 39 with COVID-19, enrolled during active disease.

V and J are TRBV19 and TRBJ2-7; TRBD2 agrees at 8 bases. Germline CDR1 reads LNHDA; CDR2 reads SQIVND (reference sequence). This CDR3 is built from 15 residues. J lost 0 bases, V lost 11 bases, and 12 bases had no gene match. The CDR3 nucleotides are TGTGCCCGGACTTCAGCGGGAGAGAGCTCCTACGAGCAGTACTTC. As protein: CARTSAGESSYEQYF.

With regard to this clone: The junction departs from germline at one end; a sequencing error may be responsible. The sample holds other DNA sequences that translate to the same CDR3. The chain carries TRBV2 and TRBJ2-3; TRBD2 matches at 7 bases. CDR3 length: 14 amino acids. Germline V CDR1 and CDR2: SNHLY, FYNNEI. CDR3 region: CASLLRERGDTQYF. For the CDR3, the DNA is TGCGCCAGCTTATTACGGGAGCGGGGAGATACGCAGTATTTT.

This clone came up once. V gene TRBV18 combines with J gene TRBJ2-1; TRBD2 might be the D (6 bases). The CDR3 consists of 12 residues. Trimming took off 3 bases at V and 8 bases at J, with 8 bases between the two ends. CDR1 is KGHSH, CDR2 LQKENI, per germline. CDR3 in DNA: TGTGCCAGCTCACCGCCGGGGGATGAGCAGTTCTTC. Translation gives CASSPPGDEQFF.

A single count supports this clone. J is TRBJ1-1 and V is TRBV7-3; TRBD1 aligns across 10 bases. The CDR3 has 16 amino acids. The junction had 12 bases not matched to a gene; V was cut back by 4 bases and J by 7 bases. Looked up from germline, CDR1 is SGHTA and CDR2 is FQGTGA. CDR3 sequence: CASSSSTGGGYIEAFF. CDR3 in DNA: TGTGCCAGCAGCTCCTCGACAGGGGGCGGGTACATTGAAGCTTTCTTT.

The V gene is TRBV30, the J gene TRBJ2-4; 10 bases are shared with TRBD1. Trimming cost V 4 bases and J 6 bases; bases outside gene matches: 9. The germline gives CDR1 GTSNPN, CDR2 SVGIG (reference sequence). The CDR3 is made up of 15 amino acids. The CDR3 DNA reads TGTGCCTGGACTCCGGTGGACAGGGGGTCAAACATTCAGTACTTC. It yields the protein CAWTPVDRGSNIQYF.

In DNA form, the CDR3 reads TGCGCCAGCAGCTTGGAAGGCAGGGGGCTCTCATCCCCCCTCCACTTT. Its translation is CASSLEGRGLSSPLHF. The rearrangement links TRBV5-1 to TRBJ1-6, with 8 bases lining up with TRBD1. This CDR3 spans 16 amino acids. CDR1 SGHRS and CDR2 YFSETQ come from the germline V gene. V lost 0 bases, J lost 13 bases, and 12 bases stayed unmatched.

The rearrangement links TRBV5-8 to TRBJ2-7; 9 bases line up with TRBD2. Germline CDR1 is SGHTS and CDR2 is YDEGEE. The CDR3 contains 15 residues. V lost 4 bases and J lost 2; bases outside the gene matches: 7. Here the CDR3 DNA reads TGTGCCAGCAGCGACGGGGCGGGAGGGCCCTACGAGCAGTACTTC. This encodes CASSDGAGGPYEQYF.

This chain links TRBV2 with TRBJ1-6; 7 nucleotides align to TRBD1. The CDR3 spans 14 residues. The germline gives CDR1 SNHLY, CDR2 FYNNEI. The J segment lost 7 bases and the V segment lost 3 bases, leaving 3 bases of the junction unmatched. As DNA, the CDR3 is TGTGCCAGCAGTGAGACAGGGATCAATTCACCCCTCCACTTT. Its translation is CASSETGINSPLHF. Based on the CDR3 plus reference TRBV2 and TRBJ1-6, the full variable domain is EPEVTQTPSHQVTQMGQEVILRCVPISNHLYFYWYRQILGQKVEFLVSFYNNEISEKSEIFDDQFSVERPDGSNFTLKIRSTKLEDSAMYFCASSETGINSPLHFGNGTRLTVT.

The genes are TRBV14 and TRBJ1-6, with 8 bases aligning to TRBD1. Trimming at V came to 1 base and at J to 10 bases, leaving 6 bases not matched to a gene. This CDR3 has 15 amino acids. Germline V lookup: CDR1 SGHDN, CDR2 FVKESK. The chain's CDR3 is CASSQGRQGYSPLHF. The CDR3 nucleotides read TGTGCCAGCAGCCAAGGTCGACAGGGGTACTCACCCCTCCACTTT.

This chain uses TRBV10-1 with TRBJ2-5, with D perhaps matching TRBD1 (5 bases). The CDR3 extends over 14 amino acids. V lost 3 bases and J 3 bases, leaving 11 bases between the germline ends. Germline loops: CDR1 WNHNN, CDR2 SYGVQD (reference sequence). The CDR3: CASSDGAVKETQYF. For the CDR3, the DNA is TGCGCCAGCAGTGATGGGGCAGTTAAAGAGACCCAGTACTTC.

This chain links TRBV3-1 (or the pseudogene TRBV3-2) with TRBJ1-3; D uncertain. Deletions cut 6 bases from V and 1 base from J, with 13 bases between. This CDR3 has 15 residues. Germline V CDR1 and CDR2: LGHDT, YNNKEL (reference sequence). CDR3 sequence: CASSQIPRSGNTIYF. In DNA form, the CDR3 reads TGTGCCAGCAGTCAAATTCCTAGATCTGGAAACACCATATATTTT.

CDR3 DNA sequence: TGTGCCAGCAGCCCCCGACAGGGGGCAGGTGGAAACACCATATATTTT. Its translation is CASSPRQGAGGNTIYF. This chain joins TRBV7-9 and TRBJ1-3; 10 bases line up with TRBD1. Losses at the gene ends were 5 bases for V and 3 bases for J; bases not matched to a gene: 7. The CDR3 spans 16 residues. Germline V CDR1 and CDR2: SEHNR, FQNEAQ (reference sequence).

V gene TRBV28 combines with J gene TRBJ1-5; a weak D match, TRBD1 (6 bases). This CDR3 contains 18 residues. The V end lost 5 bases, the J end lost 2 bases, and 22 bases lay between the germline ends. The germline CDR1 and CDR2 sequences are MDHEN and SYDVKM. The CDR3 protein is CASSVGPTTGFRNQPQHF. CDR3 nucleotides: TGTGCCAGCAGTGTGGGACCCACAACAGGGTTCCGCAATCAGCCCCAGCATTTT.

The rearrangement uses TRBV2 and TRBJ1-1; TRBD1 might be the D (6 bases). The germline V gene encodes CDR1 SNHLY and CDR2 FYNNEI. This CDR3 has 15 amino acids. The V end was cut by 7 bases, the J end by 1 base, with 16 bases between. The CDR3 DNA sequence: TGTGCCAGCATCGAACGGGGGGCCGAGAACACTGAAGCTTTCTTT. This gives the protein CASIERGAENTEAFF. Complete variable domain (other parts from reference TRBV2 and TRBJ1-1): EPEVTQTPSHQVTQMGQEVILRCVPISNHLYFYWYRQILGQKVEFLVSFYNNEISEKSEIFDDQFSVERPDGSNFTLKIRSTKLEDSAMYFCASIERGAENTEAFFGQGTRLTVV.

V and J are TRBV18 and TRBJ2-2; tentative D call: TRBD1 (5 bases). Trimming took off 3 bases at V and 4 bases at J, with 18 bases between the two ends. Per the germline V gene, CDR1 is KGHSH and CDR2 is LQKENI. The CDR3 has 17 amino acids. The CDR3 coding sequence is TGTGCCAGCTCACCCCGGTCAGGACACCTTATCACCGGGGAGCTGTTTTTT. Translating gives CASSPRSGHLITGELFF.

The rearrangement links TRBV19 to TRBJ1-5; a weak D match, TRBD1 (5 bases). The V end was cut by 5 bases, the J end by 4 bases, with 15 bases between. The V gene's germline CDR1 is LNHDA and CDR2 SQIVND (reference sequence). The CDR3 loop spans 15 amino acids. Written as DNA, the CDR3 is TGTGCCAGTAGTGAAGTAAGGGGTAAAAATCAGCCCCAGCATTTT. This sequence encodes CASSEVRGKNQPQHF. The full variable domain, completed using reference TRBV19 and TRBJ1-5, is DGGITQSPKYLFRKEGQNVTLSCEQNLNHDAMYWYRQDPGQGLRLIYYSQIVNDFQKGDIAEGYSVSREKKESFPLTVTSAQKNPTAFYLCASSEVRGKNQPQHFGDGTRLSIL.

V and J are TRBV19 and TRBJ2-7; maybe TRBD2 (5 bases). Germline CDR1 LNHDA, CDR2 SQIVND (reference sequence). The CDR3 runs 13 residues. The ends were cut back, 4 bases at V and 3 bases at J, with 10 bases in the middle. Here the CDR3 reads CASSTGRDYEQYF. Written as DNA, the CDR3 is TGTGCCAGTAGTACCGGACGGGACTACGAGCAGTACTTC.

The chain links TRBV7-9 to TRBJ2-5; TRBD2 might be the D (5 bases). Germline V CDR1 and CDR2: SEHNR, FQNEAQ (reference sequence). Trimming removed 5 bases at V and 2 bases at J, with 12 bases between. There are 14 residues in the CDR3. The CDR3 loop is CASSARAAQETQYF. The CDR3 bases are TGTGCCAGCAGCGCGCGGGCCGCTCAAGAGACCCAGTACTTC.

The chain recombines TRBV19 with TRBJ1-2, with 7 bases lining up with TRBD1. Trimming took 6 bases from V and 0 from J; bases not matched to a gene: 4. The CDR3 is 14 amino acids. Germline-derived CDR1 and CDR2 are LNHDA and SQIVND (reference sequence). The DNA for the CDR3 is TGTGCCAGTAGACGGGACAGAGCTAACTATGGCTACACCTTC. The encoded protein is CASRRDRANYGYTF.

The V and J genes are TRBV5-6 and TRBJ1-2; 8 bases match TRBD1. Germline V gives CDR1 SGHDT, CDR2 YYEEEE. V shed 3 bases, J shed 0 bases, and the junction held 7 bases outside the gene matches. The length of the CDR3 is 16 residues. CDR3 protein: CASSSGQGLANYGYTF. CDR3 coding DNA: TGTGCCAGCAGCTCAGGACAGGGTCTAGCTAACTATGGCTACACCTTC.

The chain uses TRBV30 and TRBJ2-7; a possible D gene is TRBD1 (6 bases). V was clipped by 2 bases and J by 3 bases, with 8 bases between them. Germline assignment: CDR1 GTSNPN and CDR2 SVGIG (reference sequence). The CDR3 runs 12 residues. The CDR3 DNA follows: TGTGCCTGGAGTACACAGGGCTACGAGCAGTACTTC. Protein: CAWSTQGYEQYF.

The CDR3 reads CATSEGGKTQYF. The CDR3 region has the DNA TGTGCCACCAGTGAAGGAGGGAAGACCCAGTACTTC. The chain couples TRBV24-1 to TRBJ2-5, with D maybe TRBD2 (6 bases). There are 12 residues in the CDR3. Trimming removed 4 bases from V and 6 bases from J, with 8 bases in between. Germline V CDR1 and CDR2: KGHDR, SFDVKD.

This chain joins TRBV7-9 and TRBJ2-1; D gene ambiguous. Per germline, CDR1 SEHNR and CDR2 FQNEAQ (reference sequence). Trimming shortened V by 5 bases and J by 0 bases, and 8 bases separated the two germline ends. The CDR3 has 14 amino acids. The DNA of the CDR3 is TGTGCCAGCAGCCGCTGGAGCTCCTACAATGAGCAGTTCTTC. Its translation is CASSRWSSYNEQFF.

This rearrangement joins TRBV2 to TRBJ1-4; tentative D call: TRBD1 (6 bases). The CDR3 consists of 16 residues. The germline V gene has CDR1 SNHLY and CDR2 FYNNEI. Trimming shortened V by 10 bases and J by 5 bases, and 23 bases separated the two germline ends. Here the CDR3 reads CATRRRGPGQNEKLFF. Written as DNA, the CDR3 is TGTGCCACCCGACGGCGGGGGCCCGGCCAAAATGAAAAACTGTTTTTT.

V and J are TRBV28 and TRBJ2-3, with 7 nucleotides matching TRBD1. Germline V lookup: CDR1 MDHEN, CDR2 SYDVKM. Trimming took 10 bases from V and 2 from J; bases not matched to a gene: 9. The CDR3 is 14 residues long. The CDR3 bases are TGTGCCACCACAGGGGTGGAAAACACAGATACGCAGTATTTT. Translation gives CATTGVENTDTQYF.